These 16 T cell receptor beta chains were all obtained from the same sample, sequenced in a study of read filtering for tumor transcriptome and immune sequencing. From roughly 0.4 ug of RNA, a library with molecular barcoded alpha/delta and beta/gamma adaptors was made. TCRdb re-called the reads through MiXCR, storing one row per CDR3 protein. The table lists 410 or so distinct CDR3 sequences, around 80% of them singletons, with around a third in the top ten. Sequenced material: a population of CD138-negative cells sorted from bone marrow. Receptors originate from a donor at least 40 years old with multiple myeloma. This table probably holds off-target reads from a library built for another chain.

J is TRBJ2-7 and V is TRBV7-2; TRBD2 matches at 11 bases. The CDR3 is 15 residues long. J was trimmed by 7 bases and V by 2 bases; bases with no gene match: 7. Per the germline V gene, CDR1 is SGHTA and CDR2 is FQGNSA. The CDR3 DNA follows: TGTGCCAGCAGCTTAATGGTAGCGGGAGGGCAGGAGCAGTACTTC. Amino acids: CASSLMVAGGQEQYF.

The chain has TRBV3-1 and TRBJ2-7, with D uncertain. The length of the CDR3 is 14 residues. Germline values: CDR1 LGHDT, CDR2 YNNKEL (reference sequence). V lost 1 base, J lost 6 bases, and 13 bases lay in between. The CDR3: CASSQGDRLGEQYF. CDR3 DNA sequence: TGTGCCAGCAGCCAAGGTGACCGACTGGGCGAGCAGTACTTC.

The chain carries TRBV7-2 and TRBJ2-7; the D gene could be TRBD1 or TRBD2 (5 bases each). From germline, CDR1 is SGHTA and CDR2 FQGNSA. Trimming took 6 bases from V and 0 from J, leaving 12 bases between them. The CDR3 sequence is 14 residues long. CDR3 amino acids: CASRPSGGSYEQYF. The CDR3 DNA reads TGTGCCAGCAGACCCAGTGGGGGCTCCTACGAGCAGTACTTC.

V gene TRBV27 combines with J gene TRBJ2-2; no reliable D call. The CDR3 is 13 amino acids. Germline assignment: CDR1 MNHEY and CDR2 SMNVEV (reference sequence). The V end was cut by 3 bases, the J end by 7 bases, with 9 bases between. In DNA form, the CDR3 reads TGTGCCAGCAGTTTGTCTAGAGGCGGGGAGCTGTTTTTT. Translation gives CASSLSRGGELFF.

This rearrangement joins TRBV7-6 to TRBJ2-5; TRBD1 might be the D (6 bases). V lost 4 bases, J lost 5 bases, and 14 bases lay in between. This CDR3 contains 14 residues. Germline V gene sequence: CDR1 SGHVS, CDR2 FNYEAQ. DNA for the CDR3: TGTGCCAGCAGCTCAACAGGGCGAGGGGAGACCCAGTACTTC. Translated, it gives CASSSTGRGETQYF.

This clonotype was recorded only once. The chain carries TRBV5-1 and TRBJ2-1; D call uncertain. Germline assignment: CDR1 SGHRS and CDR2 YFSETQ. Trimming took off 0 bases at V and 6 bases at J, with 16 bases between the two ends. The CDR3 contains 16 residues. The DNA of the CDR3 is TGCGCCAGCAGCTTGGAGGGTGTAGTAGCAGTCAATGAGCAGTTCTTC. Translated, it gives CASSLEGVVAVNEQFF.

This chain joins TRBV30 and TRBJ1-1; the D is unclear. Per germline, CDR1 GTSNPN and CDR2 SVGIG (reference sequence). The V and J ends lost 0 bases and 6 bases respectively, with 11 bases between them. The CDR3 contains 13 residues. The CDR3 here is CAWSVHGGAEAFF. DNA for the CDR3: TGTGCCTGGAGTGTACACGGCGGCGCTGAAGCTTTCTTT.

The rearrangement uses TRBV6-5 and TRBJ2-7, with D perhaps TRBD1 or TRBD2 (6 bases each). This CDR3 spans 14 amino acids. The germline V gene has CDR1 MNHEY and CDR2 SVGAGI. Trimming cost V 5 bases and J 4 bases, with 15 bases left between them. CDR3 bases: TGTGCCAGCAGTCACGACGGGGGCAGGTACGAGCAGTACTTC. This encodes CASSHDGGRYEQYF.

J is TRBJ2-5 and V is TRBV15; 9 bases are shared with TRBD1. The CDR3 has 14 residues. With V trimmed by 7 bases and J by 5 bases, 8 bases remained unmatched. Germline V gene sequence: CDR1 LNHNV, CDR2 YYDKDF (reference sequence). DNA of the CDR3: TGTGCCACCACCCTCGGGACAGGGTATGAGACCCAGTACTTC. Translating gives CATTLGTGYETQYF.

The V gene is TRBV6-5, the J gene TRBJ2-1; D possibly corresponds to TRBD2 (6 bases). CDR1 and CDR2 (germline): MNHEY, SVGAGI. The ends were cut back, 7 bases at V and 5 bases at J, with 12 bases in the middle. CDR3 length: 13 amino acids. The CDR3 protein is CASKRGIHNEQFF. For the CDR3, the DNA is TGTGCCAGCAAACGGGGGATCCACAATGAGCAGTTCTTC.

The V gene is TRBV6-2 or TRBV6-3, the J gene TRBJ2-7; D is tentatively TRBD1 or TRBD2 (5 bases each). The V end was cut by 0 bases, the J end by 6 bases, with 9 bases between. The germline V gene encodes CDR1 MNHEY and CDR2 SVGEGT. The CDR3 runs to 13 residues. The CDR3 DNA reads as TGTGCCAGCAGTTACTCGACCGGGGCCGAGCAGTACTTC. Translating gives CASSYSTGAEQYF.

This clonotype was seen only a few times. The chain has TRBV6-2 or TRBV6-3 and TRBJ2-1; 7 bases fit TRBD2. The CDR3 loop spans 16 amino acids. CDR1 is MNHEY and CDR2 is SVGEGT in the germline V gene. After removal of 5 bases from V and 2 bases from J, the junction contained 9 bases not matched to a gene. CDR3 bases: TGTGCCAGCAGTGAAAGTGGGCTAGCGGCCTACAATGAGCAGTTCTTC. This encodes CASSESGLAAYNEQFF.

The gene calls are TRBV7-6 and TRBJ2-7; D is unresolved. Trimming took 1 base from V and 1 from J, leaving 8 bases between them. This CDR3 has 14 residues. Germline V gene sequence: CDR1 SGHVS, CDR2 FNYEAQ. CDR3 loop: CASSLEEGSYEQYF. In nucleotides, the CDR3 is TGTGCCAGCAGCTTAGAGGAAGGGTCCTACGAGCAGTACTTC.

This clonotype was counted a single time. This sequence joins TRBV11-1 and TRBJ2-4, with D perhaps matching TRBD2 (5 bases). The CDR3 has 15 amino acids. Germline V gene sequence: CDR1 SGHAT, CDR2 FQDESV (reference sequence). V was pared by 0 bases and J by 3 bases, with 9 bases between. This CDR3 reads CASSLAPGVKNIQYF. The CDR3 DNA follows: TGTGCCAGCAGCTTAGCGCCCGGGGTCAAAAACATTCAGTACTTC.

The chain combines TRBV20-1 with TRBJ2-2; TRBD2 aligns across 10 bases. V lost 2 bases and J lost 4; bases outside the gene matches: 7. The CDR3 loop spans 16 amino acids. Germline V gives CDR1 DFQATT, CDR2 SNEGSKA (reference sequence). CDR3 protein: CSARYTSGMGTGELFF. CDR3 nucleotide sequence: TGCAGTGCTAGATATACTAGCGGGATGGGCACCGGGGAGCTGTTTTTT.

By proportion, this clonotype is hyperexpanded. The CDR3 bases are TGCAGCGTTTCGCCGACAGTCAACACTGAAGCTTTCTTT. Protein product: CSVSPTVNTEAFF. This chain connects TRBV29-1 to TRBJ1-1; D possibly corresponds to TRBD1 (5 bases). The germline V gene encodes CDR1 SQVTM and CDR2 ANQGSEA. V lost 5 bases and J lost 2, with 12 bases in between. The CDR3 runs to 13 residues.